This is a list of T cell receptor beta chains from one sample in a study of human T cells and chemical hapten exposure. TCRdb called the RACE reads again in MiXCR, with one record for every CDR3 protein. The table includes approximately 90,000 distinct CDR3 sequences, roughly 12% detected once. This specimen was whole blood, taken in connection with sensitization to the hapten diphenylcyclopropenone (DPC). The receptors shown here come from a woman aged 40 to 50 with alopecia areata. Some clones in this sample may be carry-over from other donors' samples. CDR3s include the opening cysteine and the closing phenylalanine or tryptophan. A D gene is named only where the DNA matches it firmly. Clone size is shown for a subset of rows, as once, few, many or a class of expanded clone.

V,D,J,size,CDR3,DNA
TRBV7-3,-,TRBJ2-1,-,CASSLGFGESYNEQFF,TGTGCCAGCAGCTTAGGCTTCGGAGAATCCTATAATGAGCAGTTCTTC
TRBV6-2/TRBV6-3,-,TRBJ2-1,many,CASTLSRDKEINEQFF,TGTGCCAGCACTCTCTCCCGGGACAAGGAAATCAATGAGCAGTTCTTC
TRBV6-2/TRBV6-3,TRBD2,TRBJ2-3,few,CASKPSGSVTDTQYF,TGTGCCAGTAAGCCTAGCGGGAGCGTTACAGATACGCAGTATTTT
TRBV7-6,-,TRBJ1-2,-,CASSREGDYGYTF,TGTGCCAGCAGCAGGGAAGGGGACTATGGCTACACCTTC
TRBV6-2/TRBV6-3,-,TRBJ2-1,-,CASSLAGAASYNEQFF,TGTGCCAGCAGTTTAGCAGGAGCGGCCTCCTACAATGAGCAGTTCTTC
TRBV6-5,-,TRBJ1-5,few,CASSYRFSSNQPQHF,TGTGCCAGCAGCTACAGGTTCTCTAGCAATCAGCCCCAGCATTTT
TRBV29-1,-,TRBJ2-7,many,CSVESGGPEQYF,TGCAGCGTTGAGTCCGGGGGGCCCGAGCAGTACTTC
TRBV28,-,TRBJ2-1,many,CASTISGMGSYNEQFF,TGTGCCAGCACGATTTCAGGGATGGGCTCCTACAATGAGCAGTTCTTC
TRBV5-1,TRBD2,TRBJ2-3,once,CASSPWTSGDTDTQYF,TGCGCCAGCAGCCCGTGGACTAGCGGAGACACAGATACGCAGTATTTT
TRBV11-2,TRBD1,TRBJ2-7,many,CASSQLLGQRNEQYF,TGTGCCAGCAGCCAGCTGTTGGGACAGAGGAACGAGCAGTACTTC
TRBV6-5,-,TRBJ1-3,few,CASRTLGGRPSGNTIYF,TGTGCCAGCAGAACCCTCGGCGGACGGCCCTCTGGAAACACCATATATTTT
TRBV5-6,-,TRBJ2-1,many,CASTPSPGFEQFF,TGTGCCAGCACCCCTAGCCCGGGGTTCGAGCAGTTCTTC
TRBV29-1,TRBD1,TRBJ2-7,-,CSVVRTGYEQYF,TGCAGCGTTGTTCGGACAGGATACGAGCAGTACTTC
TRBV7-9,-,TRBJ2-7,-,CASSLATVEQYF,TGTGCCAGCAGCTTAGCGACTGTCGAGCAGTACTTC
TRBV2,TRBD2,TRBJ2-2,many,CASSEEAAGVNTGELFF,TGTGCCAGCAGTGAAGAGGCAGCGGGAGTGAACACCGGGGAGCTGTTTTTT
TRBV6-2/TRBV6-3,-,TRBJ1-1,few,CASSSSTPSTEAFF,TGTGCCAGCAGTTCCTCGACACCTAGCACTGAAGCTTTCTTT
TRBV3-1,-,TRBJ1-5,few,CASSRNSGGGQPQHF,TGTGCCAGCAGCCGCAACTCTGGGGGCGGTCAGCCCCAGCATTTT